This T cell receptor beta chain was captured in a study of blood T cell repertoires in COVID-19. Study context: Both acute and convalescent COVID-19 samples were obtained from the United States, Italy and Spain.

Per the authors' pipeline: Amplifying reference gene primers gave estimates of nucleated cell counts. Clones were read by immunoSEQ multiplex PCR, and TCRdb kept only the in-frame ones, dropping some. V and J calls and clone size are as listed in that table; D and trimming were resolved from the DNA. The table has a few hundred thousand clones, around nine tenths seen once. The CDR3 runs 16 residues. Germline trimming cut 4 bases from V and 2 bases from J; bases unmatched to any gene: 10. The V gene's germline CDR1 is LGHDT and CDR2 YNNKEL (reference sequence). This chain joins TRBV3-1 (or the pseudogene TRBV3-2) and TRBJ2-7; 8 bases map to TRBD1. The sample was peripheral blood. The sequence came from a man aged 55-75 years with acute or convalescent COVID-19. CDR3 protein: CASSPDRTGYAYEQYF. CDR3 nucleotide sequence: TGTGCCAGCAGCCCGGATCGGACAGGGTACGCCTACGAGCAGTACTTC.